This T cell receptor (beta chain) was captured by sequencing in a study of T cells in Graves' hyperthyroidism and ophthalmopathy. Study-wide points: From stable hyperthyroidism, ophthalmopathy was separated by a 13 V-J model.

The CDR3 is made up of 15 amino acids. The V and J ends lost 0 bases and 1 base respectively, with 7 bases between them. The germline V gene has CDR1 MNHNY and CDR2 SVGAGI (reference sequence). The table lists this clonotype with many counts. What it binds is not known. Amplified TCR beta CDR3 regions came from RNA transcripts. When the TCR CDR3 underwent first-round RT-PCR, the HTBI primer set was used. TCRdb re-derived calls from the multiplex PCR reads in MiXCR, one entry per CDR3 protein. The sample yields more than 500,000 distinct CDR3 sequences, about 16% seen once. Disease duration was under 3 months in the ophthalmopathy patients, who also had a Clinical Activity Score of at least 3 and a NOSPECS grade of at least 4. The PBMCs were taken from around 9.1 ml of fresh peripheral blood.

The J gene is TRBJ2-1, the V gene TRBV6-6; D is unclear. The TCR sequence derives from a woman younger than 45 with Graves' ophthalmopathy. Sequenced input: blood. CDR3 DNA sequence: TGTGCCAGCAGTTACTCCTCACCTTCCTACAATGAGCAGTTCTTC. This sequence encodes CASSYSSPSYNEQFF.